The next 18 T cell receptor beta chains were all read from a single sample in a study of blood T cells in healthy people across ages. Primed by a sample-barcoded 5' primer and a J-beta primer mix, a second PCR proceeded for about 7 to 11 cycles. In TCRdb, the 5' RACE reads were re-called with MiXCR into one record per CDR3 protein. The data hold around 970,000 distinct CDR3 sequences, with 45% to 60% observed a single time. The sequenced sample consisted of blood. These TCRs come from a woman aged 60-75 years in good health.

The chain uses TRBV29-1 and TRBJ2-5; maybe TRBD1 (6 bases). The germline V gene encodes CDR1 SQVTM and CDR2 ANQGSEA. Trimming cost V 6 bases and J 3 bases, with 14 bases left between them. CDR3 length: 13 amino acids. CDR3 protein: CSVAGQSEETQYF. The CDR3 DNA sequence: TGCAGCGTCGCCGGACAGTCCGAAGAGACCCAGTACTTC.

With respect to this clonotype: Since a much larger clone is just one base distant, this may be a read error. The chain couples TRBV12-3 or TRBV12-4 to TRBJ2-3; possibly TRBD1 or TRBD2 for D (5 bases each). The CDR3 spans 16 residues. V shed 5 bases and J shed 3 bases, with 18 bases lying between them. For the CDR3, the DNA is TGTGCCAGCAGTCCAGGGACGGACCCTAGAACAGATACGCAGTATTTT. It translates to CASSPGTDPRTDTQYF.

The chain recombines TRBV6-6 with TRBJ1-1; D ambiguous. V shed 6 bases and J shed 3 bases, with 11 bases lying between them. CDR1 is MNHNY and CDR2 is SVGAGI in the germline V gene (reference sequence). This CDR3 contains 13 residues. CDR3 amino acids: CASSDPRDTEAFF. CDR3 sequence (DNA): TGTGCCAGCAGCGATCCGCGGGACACTGAAGCTTTCTTT.

This chain links TRBV7-9 with TRBJ2-1; 12 bases agree with TRBD2. CDR3 length: 20 amino acids. Germline CDR1 SEHNR, CDR2 FQNEAQ (reference sequence). With 2 bases clipped from V and 2 bases from J, the junction kept 13 bases outside the gene matches. CDR3 loop: CASSLSPWTSGEVPYNEQFF. In DNA form, the CDR3 reads TGTGCCAGCAGCTTATCCCCCTGGACTAGCGGGGAGGTTCCCTACAATGAGCAGTTCTTC.

This sequence joins TRBV29-1 and TRBJ2-1, with 9 bases that match TRBD1. Germline V gene data show CDR1 as SQVTM and CDR2 as ANQGSEA. V was pared by 8 bases and J by 8 bases, with 10 bases of the junction left unmatched. The CDR3 loop spans 13 amino acids. CDR3 protein: CSTDRGRIDEQFF. The CDR3 nucleotides are TGCAGCACAGACAGGGGGAGGATCGATGAGCAGTTCTTC.

The chain has TRBV2 and TRBJ2-1, with 9 nucleotides matching TRBD2. This CDR3 is 14 amino acids long. CDR1 is SNHLY and CDR2 is FYNNEI in the germline V gene. V was pared by 4 bases and J by 8 bases, with 6 bases of the junction left unmatched. CDR3 nucleotides: TGTGCCAGCAGTGGCCCTAGCGGGATAGATGAGCAGTTCTTC. This encodes CASSGPSGIDEQFF.

This clonotype was seen a few times. This chain connects TRBV12-3 or TRBV12-4 to TRBJ2-7; TRBD2 matches at 12 bases. The junction had 7 bases not matched to a gene; V was cut back by 5 bases and J by 2 bases. The CDR3 totals 16 residues. The CDR3 protein is CASSPQGLAGTYEQYF. Written as DNA, the CDR3 is TGTGCCAGCAGTCCACAGGGACTAGCGGGTACCTACGAGCAGTACTTC.

On this clonotype: A read error may produce the germline difference seen at one junction end. The chain employs TRBV3-1 and TRBJ2-7, with D possibly being TRBD2 (6 bases). CDR1 and CDR2 (germline): LGHDT, YNNKEL (reference sequence). The CDR3 runs to 13 residues. The CDR3 sequence: CTSSPETSSEQYF. DNA of the CDR3: TGTACCAGCAGCCCGGAGACTAGTTCCGAGCAGTACTTC.

This clonotype was seen a handful of times. The gene calls are TRBV27 and TRBJ2-1; 10 nucleotides match TRBD2. Germline V gives CDR1 MNHEY, CDR2 SMNVEV (reference sequence). This CDR3 is built from 14 residues. J lost 7 bases, V lost 8 bases, and 8 bases had no gene match. The CDR3 loop reads CASRPSGSGNEQFF. CDR3 DNA: TGTGCCAGCCGCCCTAGCGGGAGTGGGAATGAGCAGTTCTTC.

This chain connects TRBV20-1 to TRBJ1-6; maybe TRBD1 (5 bases). CDR3 length: 14 residues. Trimming cost V 3 bases and J 11 bases, with 17 bases left between them. Germline V gene data show CDR1 as DFQATT and CDR2 as SNEGSKA (reference sequence). The CDR3 loop reads CSASTGQGSPPLHF. The DNA for the CDR3 is TGCAGTGCTAGCACCGGTCAGGGAAGTCCACCCCTCCACTTT.

The rearrangement joins TRBV25-1 to TRBJ2-1, with 7 bases lining up with TRBD1. The ends lost 5 bases at V and 7 bases at J; junction bases unmatched: 8. This CDR3 has 14 amino acids. The V gene's germline CDR1 is MGHDK and CDR2 SYGVNS. The CDR3 nucleotides read TGTGCCAGCAGTTATTGGGACAGACCTAATGAGCAGTTCTTC. Amino acid sequence: CASSYWDRPNEQFF.

Written as DNA, the CDR3 is TGCAGTGCTCCAAGGGGTTCAAGGTGGGATACGCAGTATTTT. It specifies CSAPRGSRWDTQYF. The genes are TRBV20-1 and TRBJ2-3, with D possibly matching TRBD1 (5 bases). Per the germline V gene, CDR1 is DFQATT and CDR2 is SNEGSKA (reference sequence). The V end lost 5 bases, the J end lost 6 bases, and 18 bases lay between the germline ends. The CDR3 spans 14 residues.

J is TRBJ2-6 and V is TRBV7-2; TRBD2 aligns across 9 bases. Germline V gene sequence: CDR1 SGHTA, CDR2 FQGNSA. This CDR3 is built from 15 residues. V lost 6 bases and J lost 2; bases outside the gene matches: 2. The DNA for the CDR3 is TGTGCCAGCAGGGTAGCGGGAGCTGGGGCCAACGTCCTGACTTTC. Translation gives CASRVAGAGANVLTF.

This clonotype came up once. V and J are TRBV7-9 and TRBJ1-5; D is unclear. V was trimmed by 5 bases and J by 5 bases, leaving 10 bases between them. This CDR3 is 13 amino acids long. CDR1 SEHNR and CDR2 FQNEAQ come from the germline V gene (reference sequence). The CDR3 DNA reads TGTGCCAGCAGCCAGGCCCTGGATCAGCCCCAGCATTTT. Its translation is CASSQALDQPQHF.

The chain is built from TRBV5-1 and TRBJ2-1; D ambiguous. V was cut by 0 bases and J by 9 bases, with 7 bases left in between. The germline V gene encodes CDR1 SGHRS and CDR2 YFSETQ. The CDR3 extends over 12 amino acids. The CDR3 DNA is TGCGCCAGCAGCTTGGGGGTGCGTGAGCAGTTCTTC. Protein: CASSLGVREQFF.

On this clonotype itself: An end of the junction differs from the germline gene, which may be a read error. The chain links TRBV25-1 to TRBJ1-2, with TRBD1 as a possible D gene (5 bases). Germline-derived CDR1 and CDR2 are MGHDK and SYGVNS. The CDR3 covers 14 residues. Here the CDR3 reads CASSGTRQSYGHTF. For the CDR3, the DNA is TGTGCCAGCAGTGGGACACGACAGAGCTATGGCCACACCTTC.

The J gene is TRBJ2-1, the V gene TRBV7-9; 11 bases are a match to TRBD2. Germline loops: CDR1 SEHNR, CDR2 FQNEAQ (reference sequence). The CDR3 length is 17 residues. J lost 3 bases, V lost 6 bases, and 10 bases had no gene match. The CDR3 bases are TGTGCCAGCAGACCGGGACTAGCGGACACCGGCTACAATGAGCAGTTCTTC. Its protein is CASRPGLADTGYNEQFF.

This clonotype showed up just a few times. The genes are TRBV6-6 and TRBJ2-1; D remains unclear. The length of the CDR3 is 13 residues. Germline assignment: CDR1 MNHNY and CDR2 SVGAGI (reference sequence). The V end lost 2 bases, the J end lost 8 bases, and 10 bases lay between the germline ends. The CDR3 loop reads CASSYVGYDEQFF. DNA of the CDR3: TGTGCCAGCAGTTACGTGGGGTACGATGAGCAGTTCTTC.